These 20 T cell receptor beta chains originate from one sample sequenced in a study of cytomegalovirus exposure and HLA in healthy donors. In the PCR, 60 Vbeta and 13 Jbeta primers were used. Libraries were prepared by immunoSEQ multiplex PCR; TCRdb keeps only in-frame clonotypes and omits some of them. The sample yields 160,000 or so clones, 79% seen once. The sequenced material came from PBMCs. These receptors were taken from a man aged 35 to 55 in good health and CMV-seronegative.

The chain uses TRBV2 and TRBJ2-1; no clear D gene. V was trimmed by 3 bases and J by 10 bases, leaving 10 bases between them. Per germline, CDR1 SNHLY and CDR2 FYNNEI. This CDR3 is built from 12 residues. CDR3 sequence (DNA): TGTGCCAGCAGTGACCTCCCCAGGGAGCAGTTCTTC. This encodes CASSDLPREQFF.

This clone was detected a few times. Here the CDR3 DNA reads TGTGCCAGCAGCTGGACTAGCGGGAACGAGCAGTACTTC. It codes for CASSWTSGNEQYF. This chain links TRBV7-2 with TRBJ2-7; 12 bases map to TRBD2. Germline lookup yields CDR1 SGHTA and CDR2 FQGNSA. The CDR3 runs to 13 residues. The V segment lost 4 bases and the J segment 5 bases; nucleotides outside the gene matches: 0.

J is TRBJ2-7 and V is TRBV28; TRBD1 matches 8 bases. Germline V gives CDR1 MDHEN, CDR2 SYDVKM. The CDR3 is 12 amino acids. J was trimmed by 13 bases and V by 7 bases; bases with no gene match: 12. The CDR3 DNA reads TGTGCCAGCAATAGACAGGGGACCCTTGCTTACTTC. This gives the protein CASNRQGTLAYF. Based on the CDR3 plus reference TRBV28 and TRBJ2-7, the full variable domain is DVKVTQSSRYLVKRTGEKVFLECVQDMDHENMFWYRQDPGLGLRLIYFSYDVKMKEKGDIPEGYSVSREKKERFSLILESASTNQTSMYLCASNRQGTLAYFGPGTRLTVT.

This clone occurred once. This rearrangement joins TRBV9 to TRBJ1-1; D unresolved. Germline V gene sequence: CDR1 SGDLS, CDR2 YYNGEE. Trimming shortened V by 0 bases and J by 5 bases, and 11 bases separated the two germline ends. The CDR3 has 14 residues. The CDR3 sequence is CASSVGRGWTEAFF. CDR3 in DNA: TGTGCCAGCAGCGTAGGTAGAGGGTGGACTGAAGCTTTCTTT.

This rearrangement joins TRBV9 to TRBJ1-2; the match to TRBD1 covers 8 bases. The CDR3 contains 14 residues. Germline values: CDR1 SGDLS, CDR2 YYNGEE. The V and J ends lost 4 bases and 3 bases, in that order; junction bases with no gene match: 5. CDR3 DNA sequence: TGTGCCAGCAGCCCCGCGGACAGGGACTATGGCTACACCTTC. Translating gives CASSPADRDYGYTF.

This chain uses TRBV4-2 with TRBJ1-2; a possible D gene is TRBD1 (5 bases). The V gene's germline CDR1 is LGHNA and CDR2 YNFKEQ. The CDR3 spans 11 residues. Trimming stripped 1 base from V and 8 bases from J, with 5 bases between. The CDR3 DNA sequence: TGTGCCAGCAGCCAAGGGGGCGGCTACACCTTC. Translated: CASSQGGGYTF.

This clone has just one count. This chain links TRBV14 with TRBJ2-2, with TRBD2 matching over 10 bases. Trimming took 2 bases from V and 4 from J; bases not matched to a gene: 7. Germline V gene data show CDR1 as SGHDN and CDR2 as FVKESK. The CDR3 extends over 17 amino acids. The CDR3 DNA follows: TGTGCCAGCAGCCAAAGGCTGCGGACTAGCGGCACCGGGGAGCTGTTTTTT. As protein: CASSQRLRTSGTGELFF. Full variable domain (remainder filled in from reference TRBV14 and TRBJ2-2): EAGVTQFPSHSVIEKGQTVTLRCDPISGHDNLYWYRRVMGKEIKFLLHFVKESKQDESGMPNNRFLAERTGGTYSTLKVQPAELEDSGVYFCASSQRLRTSGTGELFFGEGSRLTVL.

The rearrangement uses TRBV28 and TRBJ2-1; 12 nucleotides agree with TRBD2. This CDR3 has 16 residues. From germline, CDR1 is MDHEN and CDR2 SYDVKM. With V trimmed by 3 bases and J by 4 bases, 4 bases remained unmatched. For the CDR3, the DNA is TGTGCCAGCAGTTTGCTAGCGGGAGGGCCTTACAATGAGCAGTTCTTC. Amino acid sequence: CASSLLAGGPYNEQFF.

J is TRBJ2-1 and V is TRBV18; 7 positions match TRBD2. This CDR3 contains 16 residues. CDR1 and CDR2 from the germline V gene are KGHSH and LQKENI. The trim removed 3 bases at V and 7 bases at J, leaving 12 bases unmatched. The DNA for the CDR3 is TGTGCCAGCTCACCGGGACGGGAGGTTGGTGGAAATGAGCAGTTCTTC. Translation: CASSPGREVGGNEQFF.

CDR3 in DNA: TGTGCCAGCAGCCAAGGACTAGCGGGAGTGGGTGGGGCCAACGTCCTGACTTTC. Translating gives CASSQGLAGVGGANVLTF. The genes are TRBV7-6 and TRBJ2-6, with 13 bases lining up with TRBD2. The trim removed 5 bases at V and 3 bases at J, leaving 7 bases unmatched. The CDR3 loop spans 18 amino acids. Germline lookup yields CDR1 SGHVS and CDR2 FNYEAQ.

The V and J genes are TRBV7-9 and TRBJ1-1; D might be TRBD1 (6 bases). The ends were cut back, 4 bases at V and 1 base at J, with 7 bases in the middle. This CDR3 is built from 13 residues. Germline CDR1 is SEHNR and CDR2 is FQNEAQ (reference sequence). In DNA, the CDR3 is TGTGCCAGCAGCTCACAGGGGAACACTGAAGCTTTCTTT. It translates to CASSSQGNTEAFF.

CDR3 in DNA: TGTGCCAGCAGCCCTGGACAGGGAGGGAACACCGGGGAGCTGTTTTTT. Amino acid sequence: CASSPGQGGNTGELFF. J is TRBJ2-2 and V is TRBV7-2; TRBD1 agrees at 8 bases. The CDR3 spans 16 residues. Germline V gene sequence: CDR1 SGHTA, CDR2 FQGNSA. With 5 bases clipped from V and 1 base from J, the junction kept 6 bases outside the gene matches.

As concerns this clone: The DNA is omitted, as the CDR3 cannot be located on it reliably, and the CDR3 follows TCRdb's listing. V is TRBV27 and J is TRBJ1-5. The germline CDR1 and CDR2 sequences are MNHEY and SMNVEV (reference sequence). Including both end residues, the CDR3 is 19 amino acids long. The CDR3 loop is CASSFGGGSGLRGNQPQRF.

This clone showed up just a few times. J is TRBJ2-5 and V is TRBV2, with TRBD2 identical over 8 bases. Germline values: CDR1 SNHLY, CDR2 FYNNEI. The junction had 11 bases not matched to a gene; V was cut back by 9 bases and J by 5 bases. The CDR3 has 14 amino acids. The CDR3 nucleotides are TGTGCCAGAGGAAGCGGGGGCTCATTGGAGACCCAGTACTTC. This gives the protein CARGSGGSLETQYF.

The chain is built from TRBV29-1 and TRBJ2-5, with D unclear. V was cut by 4 bases and J by 3 bases, with 18 bases left in between. Germline V gene lookup returns CDR1 SQVTM and CDR2 ANQGSEA. The CDR3 contains 15 residues. CDR3 DNA sequence: TGCAGCGTTGGCCAGGTTCGTTTCGTGGAAGAGACCCAGTACTTC. This codes for CSVGQVRFVEETQYF.

The gene calls are TRBV7-2 and TRBJ2-7; tentatively, D is TRBD1 (6 bases). Germline CDR1 reads SGHTA; CDR2 reads FQGNSA. There are 15 residues in the CDR3. Trimming pared 1 base from V and 3 bases from J, leaving 13 bases between. CDR3 sequence reads: CASSLDPGRGYEQYF. In nucleotides, the CDR3 is TGTGCCAGCAGCTTAGACCCCGGCAGGGGCTACGAGCAGTACTTC.

V and J are TRBV5-6 and TRBJ2-3, with a tentative D call TRBD2 (6 bases). Germline-derived CDR1 and CDR2 are SGHDT and YYEEEE. This CDR3 region has 14 residues. V lost 2 bases and J 8 bases, leaving 15 bases between the germline ends. The CDR3 bases are TGTGCCAGCAGCTTTGACGGGACTGGGGTTACGCAGTATTTT. Translated: CASSFDGTGVTQYF. Together with reference TRBV5-6 and TRBJ2-3, the CDR3 gives the full variable domain: DAGVTQSPTHLIKTRGQQVTLRCSPKSGHDTVSWYQQALGQGPQFIFQYYEEEERQRGNFPDRFSGHQFPNYSSELNVNALLLGDSALYLCASSFDGTGVTQYFGPGTRLTVL.

This rearrangement joins TRBV2 to TRBJ1-2; TRBD1 agrees at 9 bases. V lost 10 bases, J lost 6 bases, and 3 bases stayed unmatched. This CDR3 has 11 residues. In germline, CDR1 is SNHLY, CDR2 FYNNEI. CDR3 coding DNA: TGTGCCACCCGGACAGGGGATGGCTACACCTTC. Translation: CATRTGDGYTF.

This clone came up a few times. The V gene is TRBV5-4, the J gene TRBJ2-3; 10 nucleotides line up with TRBD2. Looked up from germline, CDR1 is SGHNT and CDR2 is YYREEE (reference sequence). The CDR3 is 16 residues long. The J segment lost 9 bases and the V segment lost 6 bases, leaving 16 bases of the junction unmatched. CDR3 protein: CASTPKRLAGGDTQYF. The CDR3 nucleotides are TGTGCCAGCACCCCGAAAAGACTAGCGGGTGGTGACACGCAGTATTTT.

The V gene is TRBV6-1, the J gene TRBJ2-5, with D tentatively TRBD1 (5 bases). The CDR3 length is 14 residues. The germline V gene has CDR1 MNHNS and CDR2 SASEGT. Trimming shortened V by 7 bases and J by 5 bases, and 17 bases separated the two germline ends. The CDR3 sequence: CASKSFDSSETQYF. CDR3 coding DNA: TGTGCCAGCAAATCCTTTGACAGTTCCGAGACCCAGTACTTC.